What follows are 17 T cell receptor beta chains derived from one specimen sequenced in a study of blood T cell repertoires in COVID-19. Sequenced by immunoSEQ multiplex PCR; TCRdb stores in-frame clones only, minus some. The data contain 250,000 or so clones, around 90% of them seen just once; the ten biggest clones take up around 0.78%. Sequenced sample: peripheral blood. All receptors derive from a woman aged 25 to 39 with acute or convalescent COVID-19.

This clone was picked up a small number of times. V gene TRBV3-1 (or the pseudogene TRBV3-2) combines with J gene TRBJ2-7; TRBD2 aligns across 11 bases. This CDR3 spans 18 amino acids. CDR1 is LGHDT and CDR2 is YNNKEL in the germline V gene (reference sequence). V gave up 1 base and J gave up 2 bases; unmatched junction bases: 10. The CDR3 nucleotides are TGTGCCAGCAGCCAAGCAGCTATGGGACTAGCGGCCGCCTACGAGCAGTACTTC. Protein: CASSQAAMGLAAAYEQYF.

The V call is TRBV10-2, the J call TRBJ2-1; possible D gene TRBD2, 6 bases. The germline CDR1 and CDR2 sequences are WSHSY and SAAADI. V lost 0 bases and J 3 bases, leaving 9 bases between the germline ends. This CDR3 comprises 15 residues. CDR3 amino acids: CASSESGRGYNEQFF. In nucleotides, the CDR3 is TGCGCCAGCAGTGAGTCGGGGCGGGGCTACAATGAGCAGTTCTTC.

J is TRBJ1-1 and V is TRBV19; perhaps TRBD1 as D (5 bases). The CDR3 is 15 amino acids. Trimming took 6 bases from V and 0 from J, leaving 14 bases between them. From germline, CDR1 is LNHDA and CDR2 SQIVND (reference sequence). The CDR3 spells CASRVSGGVNTEAFF. The DNA of the CDR3 is TGTGCCAGTAGGGTGAGTGGGGGGGTGAACACTGAAGCTTTCTTT.

V gene TRBV3-1 (or the pseudogene TRBV3-2) combines with J gene TRBJ2-3, with 7 bases identical to TRBD2. Germline CDR1 reads LGHDT; CDR2 reads YNNKEL (reference sequence). V was clipped by 2 bases and J by 5 bases; unmatched bases: 13. The CDR3 length is 17 residues. The CDR3 bases are TGTGCCAGCAGCCAATTTTCTAGCGGACTTGGTGGAGATACGCAGTATTTT. This encodes CASSQFSSGLGGDTQYF.

CDR3 sequence: CASSAGLTYEQYF. The CDR3 DNA is TGTGCCAGCAGCGCCGGTCTTACCTACGAGCAGTACTTC. The chain carries TRBV9 and TRBJ2-7, with D hard to call. V lost 3 bases and J 2 bases, leaving 9 bases between the germline ends. The germline V gene has CDR1 SGDLS and CDR2 YYNGEE. CDR3 length: 13 residues.

On this clone itself: The sample has other DNA sequences that encode this CDR3 too. V gene TRBV30 combines with J gene TRBJ2-7, with D maybe TRBD2 (6 bases). Germline assignment: CDR1 GTSNPN and CDR2 SVGIG (reference sequence). V shed 0 bases and J shed 4 bases, with 7 bases lying between them. CDR3 size: 12 residues. Here the CDR3 reads CAWSVRGYEQYF. Written as DNA, the CDR3 is TGTGCCTGGAGTGTGCGGGGATACGAGCAGTACTTC.

The rearrangement joins TRBV6-1 to TRBJ1-2; tentatively, D is TRBD1 (5 bases). Germline CDR1 MNHNS, CDR2 SASEGT. Deletions cut 2 bases from V and 0 bases from J, with 7 bases between. The CDR3 length is 14 residues. The CDR3 here is CASSERGPNYGYTF. Written as DNA, the CDR3 is TGTGCCAGCAGTGAAAGGGGTCCTAACTATGGCTACACCTTC.

V gene TRBV30 combines with J gene TRBJ2-7; 10 bases line up with TRBD2. Germline lookup yields CDR1 GTSNPN and CDR2 SVGIG (reference sequence). The CDR3 totals 14 residues. Germline trimming cut 1 base from V and 2 bases from J; bases unmatched to any gene: 2. CDR3 sequence (DNA): TGTGCCTGGAGTGCCGGGACTAGCGCCTACGAGCAGTACTTC. This encodes CAWSAGTSAYEQYF.

The chain links TRBV3-1 (or the pseudogene TRBV3-2) to TRBJ2-5, with 7 bases matching TRBD2. The CDR3 runs to 16 residues. The V and J ends lost 4 bases and 5 bases, in that order; junction bases with no gene match: 13. Per germline, CDR1 LGHDT and CDR2 YNNKEL (reference sequence). The CDR3 is CASSPRPSGAAETQYF. CDR3 DNA sequence: TGTGCCAGCAGCCCTAGGCCTAGCGGTGCTGCGGAGACCCAGTACTTC.

The chain joins TRBV4-1 to TRBJ2-7, with a tentative D call TRBD1 (5 bases). V was cut by 1 base and J by 3 bases, with 13 bases left in between. Germline CDR1 is MGHRA and CDR2 is YSYEKL. This CDR3 spans 15 amino acids. The CDR3 loop reads CASSQGRVPHYEQYF. CDR3 nucleotide sequence: TGCGCCAGCAGCCAAGGCAGGGTGCCCCACTACGAGCAGTACTTC.

The chain combines TRBV7-2 with TRBJ2-7; 12 positions match TRBD2. Trimming took 4 bases from V and 1 from J; bases not matched to a gene: 14. The CDR3 loop spans 19 amino acids. Germline assignment: CDR1 SGHTA and CDR2 FQGNSA. The DNA of the CDR3 is TGTGCCAGCAGCTCCCCAAGACTAGCGGGAGAGGTCAGGTCCTACGAGCAGTACTTC. Encoded protein: CASSSPRLAGEVRSYEQYF.

The J gene is TRBJ2-7, the V gene TRBV7-6, with a tentative D call TRBD2 (5 bases). V was clipped by 1 base and J by 2 bases, with 12 bases between them. The CDR3 loop spans 15 amino acids. Germline CDR1 reads SGHVS; CDR2 reads FNYEAQ. This chain's CDR3 is CASSLGSGPTYEQYF. DNA of the CDR3: TGTGCCAGCAGCTTAGGCAGCGGCCCGACCTACGAGCAGTACTTC.

V is TRBV3-1 (or the pseudogene TRBV3-2) and J is TRBJ2-4; 7 positions agree with TRBD2. V was clipped by 3 bases and J by 0 bases; unmatched bases: 8. The CDR3 is made up of 17 amino acids. Germline CDR1 is LGHDT and CDR2 is YNNKEL (reference sequence). DNA for the CDR3: TGTGCCAGCAGCCACTCAGCGGGGCAGCTAGCCAAAAACATTCAGTACTTC. It encodes CASSHSAGQLAKNIQYF.

The chain carries TRBV5-4 and TRBJ1-1; 9 bases align to TRBD1. This CDR3 comprises 15 residues. V dropped 4 bases and J dropped 4; count of bases not matched to a gene: 8. Germline CDR1 reads SGHNT; CDR2 reads YYREEE (reference sequence). The chain's CDR3 is CASSTTGGGSTEAFF. The DNA of the CDR3 is TGTGCCAGCAGCACAACAGGGGGCGGTTCCACTGAAGCTTTCTTT.

In this sample, this clone turned up a few times. The chain is built from TRBV5-4 and TRBJ1-2; TRBD1 agrees at 8 bases. This CDR3 is 17 amino acids long. CDR1 is SGHNT and CDR2 is YYREEE in the germline V gene (reference sequence). The J segment lost 3 bases and the V segment lost 0 bases, leaving 10 bases of the junction unmatched. The CDR3, as DNA: TGTGCCAGCAGCTTGGGGAAAGTTGTGACAGGGGACTATGGCTACACCTTC. Translation gives CASSLGKVVTGDYGYTF.

The chain's CDR3 is CASSLMAGASSDEQFF. The CDR3 DNA reads as TGTGCCAGCAGCTTAATGGCGGGAGCGAGTTCAGATGAGCAGTTCTTC. The chain combines TRBV11-3 with TRBJ2-1, with 7 nucleotides matching TRBD2. V shed 2 bases and J 8 bases; nucleotides not matched to a gene: 12. CDR1 and CDR2 (germline): SGHNT, YENEEA. The CDR3 runs to 16 residues.

This chain links TRBV6-2 or TRBV6-3 with TRBJ2-5; D is perhaps TRBD1 (5 bases). V gave up 4 bases and J gave up 5 bases, with 14 bases separating them. CDR1 and CDR2 (germline): MNHEY, SVGEGT. The CDR3 loop spans 14 amino acids. The CDR3 sequence is CASSLARQGETQYF. The CDR3, as DNA: TGTGCCAGCAGTTTAGCCCGCCAGGGCGAGACCCAGTACTTC.